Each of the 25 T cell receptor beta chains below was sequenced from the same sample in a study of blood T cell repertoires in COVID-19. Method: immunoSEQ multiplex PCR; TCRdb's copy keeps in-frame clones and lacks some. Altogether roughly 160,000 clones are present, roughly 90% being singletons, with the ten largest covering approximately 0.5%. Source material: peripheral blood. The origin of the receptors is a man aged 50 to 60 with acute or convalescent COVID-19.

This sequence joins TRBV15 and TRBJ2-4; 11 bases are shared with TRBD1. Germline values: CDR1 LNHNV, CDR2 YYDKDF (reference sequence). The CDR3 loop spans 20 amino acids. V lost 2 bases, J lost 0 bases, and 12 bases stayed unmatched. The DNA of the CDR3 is TGTGCCACCAGCAGATACCGTGTAGGACAGGGGGCCCTAGCCAAAAACATTCAGTACTTC. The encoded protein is CATSRYRVGQGALAKNIQYF.

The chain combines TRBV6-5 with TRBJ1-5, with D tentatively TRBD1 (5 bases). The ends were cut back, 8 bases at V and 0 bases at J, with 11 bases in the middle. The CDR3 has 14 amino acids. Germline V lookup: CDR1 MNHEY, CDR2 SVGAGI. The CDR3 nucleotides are TGTGCCAGCTTGGGGCATTATAGCAATCAGCCCCAGCATTTT. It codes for CASLGHYSNQPQHF.

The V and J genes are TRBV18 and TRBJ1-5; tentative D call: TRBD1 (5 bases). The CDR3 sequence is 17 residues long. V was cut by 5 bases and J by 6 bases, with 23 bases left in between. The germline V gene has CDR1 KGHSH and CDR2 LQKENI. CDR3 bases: TGTGCCAGCTCAGGGAGGGGAGGCGGTCGTAATTCTCAGCCCCAGCATTTT. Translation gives CASSGRGGGRNSQPQHF.

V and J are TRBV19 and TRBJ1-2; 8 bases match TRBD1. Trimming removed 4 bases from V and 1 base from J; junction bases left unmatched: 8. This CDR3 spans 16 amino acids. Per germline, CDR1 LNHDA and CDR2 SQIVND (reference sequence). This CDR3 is CASSRSGGQGNYGYTF. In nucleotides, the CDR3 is TGTGCCAGTAGTAGATCGGGAGGACAGGGTAACTATGGCTACACCTTC.

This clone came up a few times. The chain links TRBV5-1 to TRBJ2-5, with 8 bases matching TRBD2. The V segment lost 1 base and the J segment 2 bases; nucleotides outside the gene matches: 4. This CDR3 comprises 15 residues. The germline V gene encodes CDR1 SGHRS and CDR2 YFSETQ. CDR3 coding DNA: TGCGCCAGCAGCTTGATACTAGCGGAGCAAGAGACCCAGTACTTC. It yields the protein CASSLILAEQETQYF.

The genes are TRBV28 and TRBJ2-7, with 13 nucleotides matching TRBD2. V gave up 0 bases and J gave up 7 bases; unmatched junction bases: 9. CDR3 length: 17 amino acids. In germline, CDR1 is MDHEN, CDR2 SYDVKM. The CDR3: CASSLWELAGGPGEQYF. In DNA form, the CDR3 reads TGTGCCAGCAGTTTATGGGAACTAGCGGGAGGGCCAGGAGAGCAGTACTTC.

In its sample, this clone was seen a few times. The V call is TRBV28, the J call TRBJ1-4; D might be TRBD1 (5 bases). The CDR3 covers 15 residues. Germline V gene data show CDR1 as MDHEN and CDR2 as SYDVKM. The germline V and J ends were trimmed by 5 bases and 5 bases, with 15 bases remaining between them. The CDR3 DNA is TGTGCCAGCAGTCCCGGGGGGGAGGGCAATGAAAAACTGTTTTTT. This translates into CASSPGGEGNEKLFF.

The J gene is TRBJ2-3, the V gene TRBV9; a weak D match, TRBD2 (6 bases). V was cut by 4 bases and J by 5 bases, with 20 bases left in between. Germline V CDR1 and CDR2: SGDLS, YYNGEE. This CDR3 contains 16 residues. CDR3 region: CASSIGTGSKGDTQYF. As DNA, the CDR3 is TGTGCCAGCAGCATCGGGACTGGGAGCAAGGGAGATACGCAGTATTTT.

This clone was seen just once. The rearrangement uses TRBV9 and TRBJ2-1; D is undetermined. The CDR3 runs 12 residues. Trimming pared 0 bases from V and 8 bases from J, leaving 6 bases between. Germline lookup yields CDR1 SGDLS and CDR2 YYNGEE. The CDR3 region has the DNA TGTGCCAGCAGCGTAGGCGGTGATGAGCAGTTCTTC. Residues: CASSVGGDEQFF.

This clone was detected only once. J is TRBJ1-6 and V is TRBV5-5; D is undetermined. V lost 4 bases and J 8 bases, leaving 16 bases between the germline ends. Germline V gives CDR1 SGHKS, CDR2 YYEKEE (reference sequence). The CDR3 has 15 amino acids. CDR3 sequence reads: CASSQSWAWDSPLHF. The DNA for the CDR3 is TGTGCCAGCAGCCAATCTTGGGCCTGGGATTCACCCCTCCACTTT.

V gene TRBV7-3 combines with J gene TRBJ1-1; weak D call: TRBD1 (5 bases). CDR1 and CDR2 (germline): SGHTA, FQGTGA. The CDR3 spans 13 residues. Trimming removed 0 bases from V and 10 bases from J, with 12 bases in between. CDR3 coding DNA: TGTGCCAGCAGCTTAACGTACTCTGGGGCAGCTTTCTTT. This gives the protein CASSLTYSGAAFF.

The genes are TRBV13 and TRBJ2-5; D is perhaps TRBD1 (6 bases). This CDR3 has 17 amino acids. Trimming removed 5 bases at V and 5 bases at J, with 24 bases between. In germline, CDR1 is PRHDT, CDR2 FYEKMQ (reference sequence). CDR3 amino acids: CASSRRQEPDLWETQYF. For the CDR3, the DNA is TGTGCCAGCAGCCGTAGACAGGAACCAGACTTATGGGAGACCCAGTACTTC.

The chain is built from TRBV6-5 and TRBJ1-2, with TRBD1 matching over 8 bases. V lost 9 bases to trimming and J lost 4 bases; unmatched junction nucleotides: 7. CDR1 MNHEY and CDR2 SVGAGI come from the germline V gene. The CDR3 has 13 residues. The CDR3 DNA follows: TGTGCCAGTACAGGGGGGGTGGGCTATGGCTACACCTTC. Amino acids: CASTGGVGYGYTF.

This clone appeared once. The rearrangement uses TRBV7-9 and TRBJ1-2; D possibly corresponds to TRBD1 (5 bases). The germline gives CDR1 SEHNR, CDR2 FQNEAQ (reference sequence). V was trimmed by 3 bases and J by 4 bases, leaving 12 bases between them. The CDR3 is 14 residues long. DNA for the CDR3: TGTGCCAGCAGCTTGGCAGGGTTGGGCTATGGCTACACCTTC. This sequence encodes CASSLAGLGYGYTF.

The CDR3 DNA sequence: TGTGCCAGCAGCCTATCGACAGGAAACACTGAAGCTTTCTTT. Translated: CASSLSTGNTEAFF. The chain links TRBV3-1 (or the pseudogene TRBV3-2) to TRBJ1-1; perhaps TRBD1 as D (6 bases). Germline CDR1 is LGHDT and CDR2 is YNNKEL (reference sequence). The V gene lost 4 bases and the J gene lost 2 bases, with 11 bases spanning the gap. The CDR3 is 14 residues long.

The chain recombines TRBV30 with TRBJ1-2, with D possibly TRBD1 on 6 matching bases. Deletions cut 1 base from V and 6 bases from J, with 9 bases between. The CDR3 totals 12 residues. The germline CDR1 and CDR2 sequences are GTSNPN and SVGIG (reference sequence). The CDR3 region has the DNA TGTGCCTGGAGTGCACAGGGACATGGCTACACCTTC. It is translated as CAWSAQGHGYTF.

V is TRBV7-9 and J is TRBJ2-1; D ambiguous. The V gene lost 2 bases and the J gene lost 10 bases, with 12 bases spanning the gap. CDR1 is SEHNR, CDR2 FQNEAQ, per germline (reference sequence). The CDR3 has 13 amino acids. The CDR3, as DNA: TGTGCCAGCAGCTTAATTCCCGGGTCCGAGCAGTTCTTC. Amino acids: CASSLIPGSEQFF. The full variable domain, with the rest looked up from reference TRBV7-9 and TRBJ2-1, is DTGVSQNPRHKITKRGQNVTFRCDPISEHNRLYWYRQTLGQGPEFLTYFQNEAQLEKSRLLSDRFSAERPKGSFSTLEIQRTEQGDSAMYLCASSLIPGSEQFFGPGTRLTVL.

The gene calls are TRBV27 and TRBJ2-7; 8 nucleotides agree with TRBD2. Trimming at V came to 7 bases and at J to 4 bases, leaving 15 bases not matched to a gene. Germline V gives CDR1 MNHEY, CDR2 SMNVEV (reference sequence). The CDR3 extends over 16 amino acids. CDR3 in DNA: TGTGCCAGCATCAAAAACGCACGGGGGGGCGGGTACGAGCAGTACTTC. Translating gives CASIKNARGGGYEQYF.

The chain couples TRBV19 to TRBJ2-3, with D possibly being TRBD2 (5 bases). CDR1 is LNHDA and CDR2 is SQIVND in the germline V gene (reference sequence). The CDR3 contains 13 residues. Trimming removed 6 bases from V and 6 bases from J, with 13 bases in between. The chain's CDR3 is CASSKGPGDTQYF. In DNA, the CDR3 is TGTGCCAGTAGCAAGGGCCCGGGGGATACGCAGTATTTT.

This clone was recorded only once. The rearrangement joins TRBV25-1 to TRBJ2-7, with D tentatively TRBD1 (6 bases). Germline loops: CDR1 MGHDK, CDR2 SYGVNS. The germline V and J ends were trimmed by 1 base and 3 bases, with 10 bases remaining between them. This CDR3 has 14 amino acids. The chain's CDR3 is CASSESWGLYEQYF. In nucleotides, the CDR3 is TGTGCCAGCAGTGAATCATGGGGGCTCTACGAGCAGTACTTC.

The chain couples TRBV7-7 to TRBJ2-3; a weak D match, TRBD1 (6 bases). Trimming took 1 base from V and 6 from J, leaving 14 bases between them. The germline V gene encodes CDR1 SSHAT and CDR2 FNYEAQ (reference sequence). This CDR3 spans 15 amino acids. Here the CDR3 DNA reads TGTGCCAGCAGCTTAGAGAGTACAGGGTGGGATACGCAGTATTTT. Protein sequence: CASSLESTGWDTQYF.

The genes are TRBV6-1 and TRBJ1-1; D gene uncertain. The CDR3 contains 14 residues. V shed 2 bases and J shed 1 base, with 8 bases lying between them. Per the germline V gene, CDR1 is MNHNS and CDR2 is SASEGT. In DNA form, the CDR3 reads TGTGCCAGCAGTGAATTCCCGGGGAACACTGAAGCTTTCTTT. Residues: CASSEFPGNTEAFF.

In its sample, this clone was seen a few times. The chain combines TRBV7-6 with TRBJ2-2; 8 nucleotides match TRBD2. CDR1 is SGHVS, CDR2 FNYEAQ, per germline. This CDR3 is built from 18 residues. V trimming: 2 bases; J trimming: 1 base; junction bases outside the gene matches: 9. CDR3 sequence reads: CASSLKPGTSLNTGELFF. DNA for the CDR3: TGTGCCAGCAGCTTAAAGCCCGGGACTAGTTTGAACACCGGGGAGCTGTTTTTT.

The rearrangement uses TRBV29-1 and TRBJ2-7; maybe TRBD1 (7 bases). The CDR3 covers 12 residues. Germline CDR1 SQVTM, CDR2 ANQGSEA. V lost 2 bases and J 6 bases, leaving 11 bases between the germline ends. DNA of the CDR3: TGCAGCGTTGAACTGCAGGGGGGCGAGCAGTACTTC. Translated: CSVELQGGEQYF.

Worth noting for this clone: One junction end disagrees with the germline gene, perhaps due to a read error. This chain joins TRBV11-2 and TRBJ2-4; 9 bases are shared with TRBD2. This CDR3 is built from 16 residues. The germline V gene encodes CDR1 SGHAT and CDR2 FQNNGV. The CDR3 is CASSLVAGLAQKIQYF. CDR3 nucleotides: TGTGCCAGCAGCTTAGTTGCGGGACTAGCTCAAAAGATTCAGTACTTC.